The TCR beta chain under discussion was sequenced for a study of blood T cell repertoires in COVID-19. Overall study: Acute-phase and convalescent COVID-19 samples originated in the United States, Italy and Spain.

As originally analysed: Estimates of nucleated cell counts were drawn from the amplification of reference gene primers. Measured with immunoSEQ multiplex PCR; TCRdb has only the in-frame clones, and not every one. V, J and clone size were drawn from that table, and D and trimming were deduced from the DNA. The sample records about 71,000 clones, around nine tenths being singletons. This CDR3 is built from 16 residues. The germline V gene encodes CDR1 MNHEY and CDR2 SMNVEV (reference sequence). The V end was cut by 4 bases, the J end by 4 bases, with 18 bases between. This receptor was obtained from a human donor in a cohort sampled during active COVID-19. The chain joins TRBV27 to TRBJ2-3; D gene ambiguous. The sequencing input was peripheral blood. The CDR3 here is CASSSPGRKDSDTQYF. The CDR3, as DNA: TGTGCCAGCAGTTCCCCGGGTCGGAAGGATTCAGATACGCAGTATTTT.